This paragraph reports one TCR beta chain. The sample originates from a study of shared clonotypes between healthy human individuals. Produced via immunoSEQ multiplex PCR; TCRdb's table is partial and in-frame only. The table records about 1.9 million clones, just under 95% of them present only once. Naive CD8 cells lacked CD45RO, underwent positive selection for CCR7 and left out terminally differentiated effector memory CD45RA+ cells. Within Nashville, Tennessee resided all donors, each a Caucasian adult. With V trimmed by 5 bases and J by 7 bases, 15 bases remained unmatched. CDR3 length: 17 residues. CDR1 is LNHNV, CDR2 YYDKDF, per germline (reference sequence).

The sequence derives from a man between 18 and 29 years old in good health. Some clones in this sample may be carry-over from other donors' samples. The chain is built from TRBV15 and TRBJ2-1; 9 bases line up with TRBD2. Sequencing was performed on naive CD8+ T cells from PBMCs. The CDR3 here is CATSPDGTSRGGNEQFF. The CDR3, as DNA: TGTGCCACCAGCCCGGATGGGACTAGCAGGGGAGGAAATGAGCAGTTCTTC.